Each of the 3 T cell receptor beta chains below was sequenced from the same sample in a study of shared clonotypes between healthy human individuals. Libraries were prepared by immunoSEQ multiplex PCR; TCRdb keeps only in-frame clonotypes and omits some of them. The repertoire holds under 2,500,000 clones, with approximately 96% as singletons. The sequencing input was naive CD4+ T cells sorted from blood. Documented subset: CD45RA+ positively selected. These receptors came from a man aged 18 to 30 in good health.

The V and J genes are TRBV4-3 and TRBJ2-5; TRBD1 agrees at 11 bases. The CDR3 sequence is 15 residues long. Germline lookup yields CDR1 LGHNA and CDR2 YSLEER. The V segment lost 4 bases and the J segment 5 bases; nucleotides outside the gene matches: 6. The DNA for the CDR3 is TGCGCCAGCAGCCGGGGACAGGGGGTCGGGGAGACCCAGTACTTC. Encoded protein: CASSRGQGVGETQYF.

The chain uses TRBV10-3 and TRBJ1-1, with D uncertain. CDR3 length: 14 amino acids. V was shortened by 6 bases and J by 0 bases, with 11 bases between the two germline ends. The V gene's germline CDR1 is ENHRY and CDR2 SYGVKD. CDR3 residues: CAISAAGLNTEAFF. CDR3 DNA: TGTGCCATCAGCGCCGCAGGTCTGAACACTGAAGCTTTCTTT.

J is TRBJ2-3 and V is TRBV6-5; D gene uncertain. The V gene lost 6 bases and the J gene lost 2 bases, with 12 bases spanning the gap. The CDR3 has 14 amino acids. The germline V gene has CDR1 MNHEY and CDR2 SVGAGI. The DNA of the CDR3 is TGTGCCAGCAGCGTCAGTAGATCCACAGATACGCAGTATTTT. The encoded protein is CASSVSRSTDTQYF.